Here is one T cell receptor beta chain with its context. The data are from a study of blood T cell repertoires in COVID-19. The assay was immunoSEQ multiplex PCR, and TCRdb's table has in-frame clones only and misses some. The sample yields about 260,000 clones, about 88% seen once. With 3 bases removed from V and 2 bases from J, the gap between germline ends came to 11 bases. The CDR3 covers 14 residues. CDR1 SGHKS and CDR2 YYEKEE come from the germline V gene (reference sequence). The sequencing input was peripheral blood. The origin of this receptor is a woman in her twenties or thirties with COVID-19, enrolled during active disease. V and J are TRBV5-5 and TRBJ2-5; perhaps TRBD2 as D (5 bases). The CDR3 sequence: CASSSGGQQETQYF. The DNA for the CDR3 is TGTGCCAGCAGCTCCGGCGGGCAGCAAGAGACCCAGTACTTC. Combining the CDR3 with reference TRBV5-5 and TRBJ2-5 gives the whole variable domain DAGVTQSPTHLIKTRGQQVTLRCSPISGHKSVSWYQQVLGQGPQFIFQYYEKEERGRGNFPDRFSARQFPNYSSELNVNALLLGDSALYLCASSSGGQQETQYFGPGTRLLVL.